The source of this T cell receptor beta chain is a study of identifying expanded T cells in peripheral blood. Study findings and constraints: Clone count variance between approximately two-week samples rose with total template count.

A remark on this clone: The antigen is not known.

The assay was immunoSEQ multiplex PCR, and TCRdb's table has in-frame clones only and misses some. The sample shows over 85,000 clones, around 88% of them seen only once. No infections or other immune events were documented during collection. The CDR3 is 15 residues long. Trimming shortened V by 6 bases and J by 4 bases, and 19 bases separated the two germline ends. Germline V gene data show CDR1 as SGHDT and CDR2 as YYEEEE. This receptor was taken from a person between 18 and 70 years old in good health. The chain is built from TRBV5-6 and TRBJ1-1, with D perhaps TRBD1 (5 bases). Material: blood. The CDR3 nucleotides are TGTGCCAGCACCTCAGCCAGTATAGGGGCCACTGAAGCTTTCTTT. This translates into CASTSASIGATEAFF.